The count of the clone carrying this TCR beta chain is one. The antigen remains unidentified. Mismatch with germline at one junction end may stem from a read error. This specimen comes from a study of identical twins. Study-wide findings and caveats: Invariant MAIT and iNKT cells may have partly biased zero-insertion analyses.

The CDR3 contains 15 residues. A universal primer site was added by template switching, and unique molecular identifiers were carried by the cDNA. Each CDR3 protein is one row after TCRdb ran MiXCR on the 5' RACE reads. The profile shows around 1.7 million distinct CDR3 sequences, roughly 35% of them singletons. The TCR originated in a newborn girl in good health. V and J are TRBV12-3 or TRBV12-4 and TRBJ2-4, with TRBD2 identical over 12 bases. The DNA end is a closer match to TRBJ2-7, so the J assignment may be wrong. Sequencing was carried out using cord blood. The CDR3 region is CAGSWSSGGGYEQYF. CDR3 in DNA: TGTGCCGGCAGTTGGTCTAGCGGGGGGGGTTACGAGCAGTACTTC.